This is a list of T cell receptor beta chains from one sample in a study of sequential checkpoint blockade in melanoma. The assay was immunoSEQ multiplex PCR, and TCRdb's table has in-frame clones only and misses some. The sample lists roughly 6,900 clones, around 78% seen once, with around 7.3% in the top ten. The sequencing here drew on CD8+ T cells sorted from blood (inferred from file names), taken from a patient given nivolumab and ipilimumab in sequence. The receptors originated from a human donor with melanoma. CDR3s include the opening cysteine and the closing phenylalanine or tryptophan. The order of the fields is D gene, clone size, V gene, J gene, CDR3 DNA, CDR3 protein. D genes are given only for firm matches. The listing skips clone size in some rows; elsewhere it reads once, few, many or a size class.

>.|few|TRBV19|TRBJ2-1
TGTGCCAGCAGCGATTTCTCCTACAATGAGCAGTTCTTC
CASSDFSYNEQFF
>TRBD2|.|TRBV27|TRBJ2-1
TGTGCCAGCAGTGGGGTAGCGGGAGGGAATGAGCAGTTCTTC
CASSGVAGGNEQFF
>.|.|TRBV5-1|TRBJ2-3
TGCGCCAGCAGCTTGGTTCTCTCTAGCACAGATACGCAGTATTTT
CASSLVLSSTDTQYF
>.|.|TRBV14|TRBJ2-3
TGTGCCAGCGGTCCTCGGGGTACGCAGTATTTT
CASGPRGTQYF
>TRBD2|.|TRBV30|TRBJ2-3
TGTGCGGGGTGGGGGGGGTATTGGGCAGATACGCAGTATTTT
CAGWGGYWADTQYF
>TRBD1|.|TRBV5-1|TRBJ2-7
TGCGCCAGCAGCGCGACAGGGGTCCACGAGCAGTACTTC
CASSATGVHEQYF
>TRBD1|.|TRBV4-2|TRBJ2-7
TGTGCCAGCAGCCACTGGACAGGGTCATTACTTGGGGCCTACGAGCAGTACTTC
CASSHWTGSLLGAYEQYF
>.|.|TRBV27|TRBJ2-1
TGTGCCAGCAGCTATGGGGGGGCTAGCGGATACAATGAGCAGTTCTTC
CASSYGGASGYNEQFF
>TRBD1|.|TRBV27|TRBJ2-7
TGTGCCAGCAGCCTTCCGGGACAGGGGGGAAGAGAGCAGTACTTC
CASSLPGQGGREQYF
>TRBD1|.|TRBV7-3|TRBJ1-6
TGTGCCAGCAGCTCGTCAGGGGGCAGTTCACCCCTCCACTTT
CASSSSGGSSPLHF
>TRBD2|.|TRBV7-8|TRBJ2-2
TGTGCCAGCAGCTCAGCGGGAGGGCCTTGGGGCGGGGAGCTGTTTTTT
CASSSAGGPWGGELFF
>TRBD1|.|TRBV7-9|TRBJ2-7
TGTGCCAGCTCCTCCGGGACAGGGCGGGGGCAGTACTTC
CASSSGTGRGQYF
>.|few|TRBV19|TRBJ2-7
TGTGCCAGTAGCGAGACGAACTACTACGAGCAGTACTTC
CASSETNYYEQYF
>.|.|TRBV29-1|TRBJ2-7
TGCAGCGTTGGAGGTGGGGACTTCTACGAGCAGTACTTC
CSVGGGDFYEQYF
>.|.|TRBV6-5|TRBJ2-1
TGTGCCAGCAGTTACCTACAGGGCCCATACAATGAGCAGTTCTTC
CASSYLQGPYNEQFF
>TRBD1|.|TRBV18|TRBJ2-1
TGTGCCAGCTCACCACTCCCGGGACAGGGGCTATACAATGAGCAGTTCTTC
CASSPLPGQGLYNEQFF
>.|.|TRBV5-5|TRBJ1-6
TGTGCCAGCAGCTTTAGAAGCTCCTATAATTCACCCCTCCACTTT
CASSFRSSYNSPLHF
>TRBD2|.|TRBV2|TRBJ2-1
TGTGCCAGCAGTGAAAGAGGGCTAGCGGGAGGAACGAGCTCCTACAATGAGCAGTTCTTC
CASSERGLAGGTSSYNEQFF
>.|few|TRBV19|TRBJ2-3
TGTGCCAGTAGTATCATGGCGGCAAGCACAGATACGCAGTATTTT
CASSIMAASTDTQYF
>.|.|TRBV27|TRBJ2-7
TGTGCCAGCAGTTTATCGGGCATAAACTACGAGCAGTACTTC
CASSLSGINYEQYF
>TRBD2|.|TRBV15|TRBJ2-3
TGTGCCACCAGCACCCGAAGGGAGACTAGCGTTGGCACAGATACGCAGTATTTT
CATSTRRETSVGTDTQYF
>TRBD1|few|TRBV7-3|TRBJ2-7
TGTGCCAGCCGGGGCGGGACAGGGAAAAACGAGCAGTACTTC
CASRGGTGKNEQYF
>TRBD2|.|TRBV19|TRBJ2-1
TGTGCCAGTAGTATAGCGGGAGGAGGGGCTTTTGAGCAGTTCTTC
CASSIAGGGAFEQFF
>TRBD1|once|TRBV7-4|TRBJ1-4
TGTGCCAGCAGCTTAAAAGGACAGGGTTACGAAAAACTGTTTTTT
CASSLKGQGYEKLFF
>.|.|TRBV7-9|TRBJ2-2
TGTGCCAGCAGCGCAACAGGAGCCGGGGAGCTGTTTTTT
CASSATGAGELFF
>TRBD1|once|TRBV7-9|TRBJ1-6
TGTGCCAGCAGCCCCGCATGGGACAGCAATAATTCACCCCTCCACTTT
CASSPAWDSNNSPLHF
>TRBD1|.|TRBV27|TRBJ2-3
TGTGCCAGCAGTGTGGGGACAGGGGTAGGCACAGATACGCAGTATTTT
CASSVGTGVGTDTQYF
>.|.|TRBV4-3|TRBJ2-3
TGCGCCAGCAGCCAAGGGGCAGATCGCACAGATACGCAGTATTTT
CASSQGADRTDTQYF
>TRBD2|.|TRBV7-9|TRBJ2-1
TGTGCCAGCAGCTCATCGGGGGGGGACAATGAGCAGTTCTTC
CASSSSGGDNEQFF
>TRBD2|few|TRBV7-3|TRBJ2-3
TGTGCCAGCAGCTTAAATAGCGGGAGCTCAGATACGCAGTATTTT
CASSLNSGSSDTQYF
>TRBD2|.|TRBV7-8|TRBJ2-3
TGTGCCAGCAGCTTAAGGGGTAGCGGGGGCACAGATACGCAGTATTTT
CASSLRGSGGTDTQYF
>TRBD1|.|TRBV28|TRBJ2-7
TGTGCCAGCACCCGCATGGGGACAGCCTCCTACGAGCAGTACTTC
CASTRMGTASYEQYF
>.|few|TRBV11-2|TRBJ2-1
TGTGCCAGCAGCAATCTAGCTCTCTCCTACAATGAGCAGTTCTTC
CASSNLALSYNEQFF
>TRBD2|.|TRBV4-1|TRBJ2-4
TGCGCCAGCAGCCAAGATCTGGGGGGGAACATTCAGTACTTC
CASSQDLGGNIQYF
>.|.|TRBV7-6|TRBJ2-7
TGTGCCAGCAGTCTCGGACGGAGGAGCTCCTACGAGCAGTACTTC
CASSLGRRSSYEQYF
>TRBD2|.|TRBV7-6|TRBJ2-1
TGTGCCAGCAGCTTAGTTGGGGCTAGCGGGAGGGCCCTCAATGAGCAGTTCTTC
CASSLVGASGRALNEQFF
>TRBD1|once|TRBV7-8|TRBJ1-1
TGTGCCAGCAGCTTGACAGGGTTTCGGTATCGCTCTCACTCTGAAGCTTTCTTT
CASSLTGFRYRSHSEAFF
>.|.|TRBV6-1|TRBJ2-1
TGTGCCAGCAGTGAAGCGGTGATCGTAGGGGTCCCCTCCTACAATGAGCAGTTCTTC
CASSEAVIVGVPSYNEQFF
>TRBD1|.|TRBV2|TRBJ2-7
TGTGCCAGCGCGGGACAGGGGAGCGAGCAGTACTTC
CASAGQGSEQYF
>.|once|TRBV6-5|TRBJ2-7
TGTGCCAGCAGCCCGATACGAGATTCCTCCGAGCAGTACTTC
CASSPIRDSSEQYF
>.|.|TRBV30|TRBJ2-7
TGTGCCTGGAGTGTTGGAGGGTCCAACGAGCAGTACTTC
CAWSVGGSNEQYF
>TRBD2|.|TRBV9|TRBJ2-1
TGTGCCAGCAGCGCCTTACGCGGGAGCCTTAATGAGCAGTTCTTC
CASSALRGSLNEQFF
>.|.|TRBV27|TRBJ1-5
TGTGCCAGCAGATCCGGGATCAATCAGCCCCAGCATTTT
CASRSGINQPQHF
>.|.|TRBV7-6|TRBJ2-7
TGTGCCAGCAGCTTTGCCGGCTCCTACGAGCAGTACTTC
CASSFAGSYEQYF
>TRBD1|.|TRBV4-1|TRBJ1-2
TGCGCCAGCAGCCAAGATCCGTGGACAGGGCCAGCCTATGGCTACACCTTC
CASSQDPWTGPAYGYTF
>.|.|TRBV10-3|TRBJ2-7
TGTGCCACCGGGGTCCACGAGCAGTACTTC
CATGVHEQYF
>TRBD2|once|TRBV7-9|TRBJ2-1
TGTGCCAGCAGCCCGACTAGCGGGAGCCACAATGAGCAGTTCTTC
CASSPTSGSHNEQFF
>TRBD1|.|TRBV15|TRBJ1-1
TGTGCCACCAGCAGCGGACAGGGTGGAACTTTCTTT
CATSSGQGGTFF
>.|few|TRBV4-3|TRBJ2-3
TGCGCCAGCAGCCTTAGCGGCCCCACAGATACGCAGTATTTT
CASSLSGPTDTQYF
>.|.|TRBV9|TRBJ2-5
TGTGCCAGCAGCGTATCGGGGGGCCCGGAGACCCAGTACTTC
CASSVSGGPETQYF
>TRBD2|few|TRBV27|TRBJ2-7
TGTGCCAGCAGTTCTACCGGGGGTAGCGGGTTTCGGGAGCAGTACTTC
CASSSTGGSGFREQYF
>.|.|TRBV30|TRBJ1-5
TGTGCCTGGAGTGTATCAGGGCGCCGGCAGCCCCAGCATTTT
CAWSVSGRRQPQHF
>.|.|TRBV12-1|TRBJ2-1
TGTGCCAGCAGCCGCACTCGGGGCAGGGGAATACACAATGAGCAGTTCTTC
CASSRTRGRGIHNEQFF
>.|.|TRBV7-9|TRBJ2-1
TGTGCCAGCAGCCCGGACTTAGGGATCTACAATGAGCAGTTCTTC
CASSPDLGIYNEQFF
>.|.|TRBV7-6|TRBJ1-1
TGTGCCAGCAGCCCCAGCGGCGCTGAAGCTTTCTTT
CASSPSGAEAFF
>.|.|TRBV30|TRBJ2-1
TGTGCCTGGAGTGTAGCAGGGAATGAGCAGTTCTTC
CAWSVAGNEQFF
>.|.|TRBV6-1|TRBJ2-1
TGTGCCAGCAGTGAAGGGAGGGGCTGGGCGGGCGCTTCAAATGAGCAGTTCTTC
CASSEGRGWAGASNEQFF
>TRBD1|.|TRBV7-6|TRBJ2-7
TGTGCCAGCAGCCCCCTTGCGTCTACAGGGGCCAACACCTACGAGCAGTACTTC
CASSPLASTGANTYEQYF
>.|.|TRBV19|TRBJ1-4
TGTGCCAGTAGATTCACAGGGCAAAATGAAAAACTGTTTTTT
CASRFTGQNEKLFF